This T cell receptor (beta chain) was captured by sequencing in a study of blood T cell repertoires in COVID-19. Study overall: Both acute and convalescent COVID-19 samples were obtained from the United States, Italy and Spain. PBMCs, B-cell-depleted T cells, or T cells were the source of the cDNA or gDNA that made up the material.

Patients at the Seattle site were enrolled during active infection and followed longitudinally. Germline-derived CDR1 and CDR2 are ENHRY and SYGVKD. CDR3 length: 12 residues. V dropped 4 bases and J dropped 14 bases, with 17 bases sitting between them. In the original analysis: Amplification of reference gene primers was used by the study to estimate nucleated cell counts. Using immunoSEQ multiplex PCR, the repertoire was profiled, and TCRdb retains in-frame clones only, with some absent. D and trimming come from the DNA, and the V and J calls and clone size come from that table. Found here are roughly 41,000 clones, 84% of them singletons; the top ten hold around 1.6%.

Sequenced input: peripheral blood. The chain employs TRBV10-3 and TRBJ2-5, with no clear D. This receptor was identified in a man aged 55 to 70 with COVID-19, enrolled during active disease. CDR3: CAISGNSIQIYF. The DNA of the CDR3 is TGTGCCATCAGTGGTAACAGTATCCAAATTTACTTC.